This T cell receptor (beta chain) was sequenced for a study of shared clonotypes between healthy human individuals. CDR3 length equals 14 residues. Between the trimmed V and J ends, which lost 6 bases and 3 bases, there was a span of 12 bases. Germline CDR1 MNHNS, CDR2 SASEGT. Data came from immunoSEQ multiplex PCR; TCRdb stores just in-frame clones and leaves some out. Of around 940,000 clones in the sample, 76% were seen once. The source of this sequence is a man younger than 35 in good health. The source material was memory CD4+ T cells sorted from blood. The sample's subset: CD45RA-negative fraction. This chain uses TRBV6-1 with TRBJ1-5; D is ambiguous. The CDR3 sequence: CASRGEGSNQPQHF. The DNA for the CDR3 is TGTGCCAGCAGGGGCGAGGGATCCAATCAGCCCCAGCATTTT.